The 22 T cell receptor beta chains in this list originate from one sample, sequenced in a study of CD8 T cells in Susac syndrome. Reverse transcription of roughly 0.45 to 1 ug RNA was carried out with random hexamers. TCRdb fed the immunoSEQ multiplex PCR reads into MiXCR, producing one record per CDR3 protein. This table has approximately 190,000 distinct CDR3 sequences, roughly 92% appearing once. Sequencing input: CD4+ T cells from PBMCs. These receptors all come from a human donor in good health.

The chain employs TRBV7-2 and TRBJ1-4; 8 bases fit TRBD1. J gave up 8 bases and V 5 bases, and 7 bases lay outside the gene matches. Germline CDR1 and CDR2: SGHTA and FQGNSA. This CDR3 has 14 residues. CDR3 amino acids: CASSQMRTGEKLFF. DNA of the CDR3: TGTGCCAGCAGCCAGATGAGGACAGGGGAAAAACTGTTTTTT.

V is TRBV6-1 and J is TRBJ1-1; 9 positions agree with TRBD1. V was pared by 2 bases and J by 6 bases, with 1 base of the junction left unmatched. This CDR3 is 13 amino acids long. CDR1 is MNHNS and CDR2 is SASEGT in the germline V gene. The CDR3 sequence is CASSEWTGAEAFF. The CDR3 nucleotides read TGTGCCAGCAGTGAATGGACAGGGGCTGAAGCTTTCTTT.

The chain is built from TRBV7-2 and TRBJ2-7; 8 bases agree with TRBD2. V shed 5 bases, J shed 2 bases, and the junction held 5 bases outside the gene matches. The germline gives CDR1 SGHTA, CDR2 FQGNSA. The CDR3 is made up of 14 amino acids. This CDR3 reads CASSNREGPYEQYF. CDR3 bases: TGTGCCAGCAGCAACCGGGAGGGCCCCTACGAGCAGTACTTC.

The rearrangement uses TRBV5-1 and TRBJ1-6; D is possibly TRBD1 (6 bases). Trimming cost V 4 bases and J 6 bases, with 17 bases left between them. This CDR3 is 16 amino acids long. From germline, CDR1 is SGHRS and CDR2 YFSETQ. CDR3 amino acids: CASSPNEQGGNSPLHF. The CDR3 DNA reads TGCGCCAGCAGCCCCAACGAACAGGGCGGTAATTCACCCCTCCACTTT.

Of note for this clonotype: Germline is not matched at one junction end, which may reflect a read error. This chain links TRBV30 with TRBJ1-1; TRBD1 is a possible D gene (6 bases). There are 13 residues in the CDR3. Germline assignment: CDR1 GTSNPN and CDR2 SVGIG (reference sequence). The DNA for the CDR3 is TGTGCCTGCAGTGGACAGAAGAACACTGAAGCTTTCTTT. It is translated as CACSGQKNTEAFF.

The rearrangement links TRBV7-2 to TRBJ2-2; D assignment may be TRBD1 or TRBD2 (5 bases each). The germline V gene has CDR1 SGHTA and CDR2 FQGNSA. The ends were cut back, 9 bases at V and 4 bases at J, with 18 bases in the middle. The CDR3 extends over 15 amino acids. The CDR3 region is CAREVLAGPTGELFF. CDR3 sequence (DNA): TGTGCCAGGGAGGTCCTCGCAGGGCCCACCGGGGAGCTGTTTTTT. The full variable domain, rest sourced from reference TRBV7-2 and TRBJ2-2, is GAGVSQSPSNKVTEKGKDVELRCDPISGHTALYWYRQSLGQGLEFLIYFQGNSAPDKSGLPSDRFSAERTGGSVSTLTIQRTQQEDSAVYLCAREVLAGPTGELFFGEGSRLTVL.

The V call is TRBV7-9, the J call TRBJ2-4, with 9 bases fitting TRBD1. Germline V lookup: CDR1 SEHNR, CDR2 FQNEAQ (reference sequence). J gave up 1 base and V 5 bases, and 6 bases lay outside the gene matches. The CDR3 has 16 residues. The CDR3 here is CASSRWTGEAKNIQYF. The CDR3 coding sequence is TGTGCCAGCAGCAGATGGACAGGGGAGGCCAAAAACATTCAGTACTTC.

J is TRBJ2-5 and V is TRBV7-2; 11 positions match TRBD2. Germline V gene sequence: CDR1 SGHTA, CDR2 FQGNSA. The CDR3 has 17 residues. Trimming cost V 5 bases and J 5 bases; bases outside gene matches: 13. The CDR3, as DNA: TGTGCCAGCAGCCTGGGGGTCCTAGCGGGGGGTGCGGAGACCCAGTACTTC. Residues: CASSLGVLAGGAETQYF. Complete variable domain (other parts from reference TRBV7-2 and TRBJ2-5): GAGVSQSPSNKVTEKGKDVELRCDPISGHTALYWYRQSLGQGLEFLIYFQGNSAPDKSGLPSDRFSAERTGGSVSTLTIQRTQQEDSAVYLCASSLGVLAGGAETQYFGPGTRLLVL.

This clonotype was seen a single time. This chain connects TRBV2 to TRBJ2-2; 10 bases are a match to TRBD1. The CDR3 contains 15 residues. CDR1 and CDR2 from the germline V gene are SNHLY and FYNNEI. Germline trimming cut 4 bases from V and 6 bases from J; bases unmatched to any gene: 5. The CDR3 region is CASSAVTGGPGELFF. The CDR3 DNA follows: TGTGCCAGCAGTGCAGTGACAGGGGGCCCCGGGGAGCTGTTTTTT.

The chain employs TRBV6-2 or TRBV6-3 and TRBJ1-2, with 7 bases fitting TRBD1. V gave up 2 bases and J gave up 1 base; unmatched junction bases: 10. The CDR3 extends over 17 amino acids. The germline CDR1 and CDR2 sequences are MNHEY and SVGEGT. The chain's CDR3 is CASSYESGQPVNYGYTF. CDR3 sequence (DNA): TGTGCCAGCAGTTACGAGTCGGGACAGCCAGTTAACTATGGCTACACCTTC.

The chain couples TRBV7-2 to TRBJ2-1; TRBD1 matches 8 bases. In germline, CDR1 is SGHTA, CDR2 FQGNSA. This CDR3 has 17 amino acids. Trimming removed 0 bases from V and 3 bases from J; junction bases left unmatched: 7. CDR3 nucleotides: TGTGCCAGCAGCTTAGCGCAGCAGGGGGCAATCTACAATGAGCAGTTCTTC. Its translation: CASSLAQQGAIYNEQFF.

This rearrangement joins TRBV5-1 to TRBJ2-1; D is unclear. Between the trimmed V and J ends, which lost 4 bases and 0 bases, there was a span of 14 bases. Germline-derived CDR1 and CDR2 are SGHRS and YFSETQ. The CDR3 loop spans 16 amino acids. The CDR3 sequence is CASSASGVSSYNEQFF. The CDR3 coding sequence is TGCGCCAGCAGCGCCTCAGGTGTAAGCTCCTACAATGAGCAGTTCTTC.

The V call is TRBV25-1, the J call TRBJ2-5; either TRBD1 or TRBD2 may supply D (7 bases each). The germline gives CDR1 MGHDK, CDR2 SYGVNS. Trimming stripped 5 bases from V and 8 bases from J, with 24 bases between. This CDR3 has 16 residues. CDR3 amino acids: CASSPGGDRGRETQYF. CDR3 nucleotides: TGTGCCAGCAGTCCAGGGGGGGACAGAGGCCGAGAAACCCAGTACTTC.

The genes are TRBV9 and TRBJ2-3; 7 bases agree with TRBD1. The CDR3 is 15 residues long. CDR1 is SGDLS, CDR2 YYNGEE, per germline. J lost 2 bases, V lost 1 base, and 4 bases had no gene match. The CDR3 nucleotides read TGTGCCAGCAGCGTATGGGACAGAAACACAGATACGCAGTATTTT. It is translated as CASSVWDRNTDTQYF.

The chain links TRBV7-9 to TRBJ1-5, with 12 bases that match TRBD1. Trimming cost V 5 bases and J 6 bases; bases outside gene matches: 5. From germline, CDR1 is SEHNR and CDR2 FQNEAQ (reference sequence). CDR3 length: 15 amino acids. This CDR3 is CASSRGTGGGQPQHF. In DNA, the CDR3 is TGTGCCAGCAGCCGCGGGACAGGGGGCGGTCAGCCCCAGCATTTT.

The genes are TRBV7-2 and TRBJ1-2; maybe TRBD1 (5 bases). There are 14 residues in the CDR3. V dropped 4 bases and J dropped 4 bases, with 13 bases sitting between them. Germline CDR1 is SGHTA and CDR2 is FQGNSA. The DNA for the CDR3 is TGTGCCAGCAGCTCCATGGGGGGACCCTATGGCTACACCTTC. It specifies CASSSMGGPYGYTF. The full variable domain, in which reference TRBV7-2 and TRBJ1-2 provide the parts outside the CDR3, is GAGVSQSPSNKVTEKGKDVELRCDPISGHTALYWYRQSLGQGLEFLIYFQGNSAPDKSGLPSDRFSAERTGGSVSTLTIQRTQQEDSAVYLCASSSMGGPYGYTFGSGTRLTVV.

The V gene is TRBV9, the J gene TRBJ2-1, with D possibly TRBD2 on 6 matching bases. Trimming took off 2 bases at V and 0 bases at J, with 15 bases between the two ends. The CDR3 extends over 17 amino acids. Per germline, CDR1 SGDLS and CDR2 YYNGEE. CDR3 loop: CASSVRPLATSYNEQFF. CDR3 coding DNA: TGTGCCAGCAGCGTCAGACCCCTAGCGACCTCCTACAATGAGCAGTTCTTC.

The CDR3 loop is CASSPRGGVRTGANVLTF. The CDR3 DNA reads TGTGCCAGCAGTCCGAGGGGCGGGGTGCGGACGGGGGCCAACGTCCTGACTTTC. The chain carries TRBV9 and TRBJ2-6, with TRBD2 as a possible D gene (6 bases). The CDR3 consists of 18 residues. The V and J ends lost 5 bases and 4 bases respectively, with 22 bases between them. Germline V gene data show CDR1 as SGDLS and CDR2 as YYNGEE.

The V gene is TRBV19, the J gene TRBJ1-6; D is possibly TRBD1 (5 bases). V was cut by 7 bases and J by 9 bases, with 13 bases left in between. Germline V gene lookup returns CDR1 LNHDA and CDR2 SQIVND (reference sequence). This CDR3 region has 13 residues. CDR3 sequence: CASKGPEGSPLHF. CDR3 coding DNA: TGTGCCAGTAAGGGGCCAGAGGGTTCACCCCTCCACTTT.

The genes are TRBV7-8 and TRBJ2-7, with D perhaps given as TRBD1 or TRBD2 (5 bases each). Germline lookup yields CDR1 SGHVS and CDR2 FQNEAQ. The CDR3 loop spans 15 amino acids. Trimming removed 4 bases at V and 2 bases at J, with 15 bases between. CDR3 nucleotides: TGTGCCAGCAGCTCCGAGGGACGGCGCGCCTACGAGCAGTACGTC. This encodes CASSSEGRRAYEQYV.

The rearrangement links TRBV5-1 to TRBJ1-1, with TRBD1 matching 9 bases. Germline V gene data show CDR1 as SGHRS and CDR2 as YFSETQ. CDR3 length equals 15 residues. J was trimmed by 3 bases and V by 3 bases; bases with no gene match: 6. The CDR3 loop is CASSWGQGGDTEAFF. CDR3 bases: TGCGCCAGCAGCTGGGGACAGGGAGGGGACACTGAAGCTTTCTTT. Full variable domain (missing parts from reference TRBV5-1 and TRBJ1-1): KAGVTQTPRYLIKTRGQQVTLSCSPISGHRSVSWYQQTPGQGLQFLFEYFSETQRNKGNFPGRFSGRQFSNSRSEMNVSTLELGDSALYLCASSWGQGGDTEAFFGQGTRLTVV.

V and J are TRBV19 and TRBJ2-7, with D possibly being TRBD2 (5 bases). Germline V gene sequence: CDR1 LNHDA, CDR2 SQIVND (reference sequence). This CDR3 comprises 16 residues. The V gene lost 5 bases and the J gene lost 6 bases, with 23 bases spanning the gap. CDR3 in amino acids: CASSRGWAGVGGEQYF. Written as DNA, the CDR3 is TGTGCCAGTAGTCGAGGGTGGGCAGGCGTAGGTGGCGAGCAGTACTTC.